This T cell receptor beta chain stems from a study of blood T cell repertoires in COVID-19. As for the study in general: Sample material is recorded as cDNA or gDNA derived from T cells, B-cell-depleted T cells, or PBMCs.

A single count supports this clone. Source study methods: From reference gene primer amplification, estimates of nucleated cell counts were derived. Produced via immunoSEQ multiplex PCR; TCRdb's table is partial and in-frame only. The V and J calls and clone size were taken over from that table, and D and trimming were inferred from the DNA. The sample lists approximately 250,000 clones, 80% to 95% occurring once. In the 2 weeks before study entry, exposed participants met a COVID-19 case, which was PCR-confirmed or clinician-diagnosed. The germline gives CDR1 SGHRS, CDR2 YFSETQ. V was clipped by 4 bases and J by 0 bases, with 12 bases between them. This CDR3 contains 15 residues.

The material sequenced was PBMCs or T cells enriched from blood (not recorded which). The receptor comes from a middle-aged man who had been exposed to COVID-19. V and J are TRBV5-1 and TRBJ2-3; D may be TRBD1 (6 bases). The CDR3 is CASSIRDTSTDTQYF. The DNA for the CDR3 is TGCGCCAGCAGCATACGGGACACGAGCACAGATACGCAGTATTTT.